A single T cell receptor beta chain is shown here with its context. This record belongs to a study of patients with pleural tuberculosis. J lost 0 bases, V lost 8 bases, and 5 bases had no gene match. Germline assignment: CDR1 SNHLY and CDR2 FYNNEI. There are 15 residues in the CDR3. MiXCR, applied by TCRdb to the reads, yields one record per CDR3 protein. This sample has some 48,000 distinct CDR3 sequences; less than 8% occur once, and the top ten carry roughly 16%. The chain employs TRBV2 and TRBJ2-3, with 10 positions matching TRBD2. This receptor was taken from a human donor with pleural tuberculosis. CDR3 nucleotide sequence: TGTGCCAGCTCCGGGACTAGCGTTAGCACAGATACGCAGTATTTT. Its translation: CASSGTSVSTDTQYF.